This T cell receptor beta chain was captured by sequencing in a study of PD-1 blockade in classical Hodgkin lymphoma. V lost 2 bases and J lost 2, with 9 bases in between. CDR1 SGDLS and CDR2 YYNGEE come from the germline V gene. The CDR3 loop spans 14 amino acids. Regarding the study as a whole: Reports described newly diagnosed patients as having lower baseline TCR diversity than healthy donors. Anyone who began nivolumab under 1 year after ASCT was excluded. Baseline diversity was lower in partial responders and progressors than complete responders.

All the patients suffered relapse after autologous stem cell transplantation, and brentuximab vedotin exposure differed. Complete response, partial response or progressive disease made up the best responses. The table lists this clone with a count of one. Its antigen remains unknown. The repertoire was sequenced with immunoSEQ multiplex PCR; TCRdb's copy has only in-frame clones and lacks some. The data show tens of thousands of clones, approximately 83% seen once. This material consisted of peripheral blood mononuclear cells (PBMCs), taken at baseline. The TCR was taken from a human donor with classical Hodgkin lymphoma. The V gene is TRBV9, the J gene TRBJ2-3; D gene uncertain. CDR3 sequence: CASSVRPNTDTQYF. DNA of the CDR3: TGTGCCAGCAGCGTGCGTCCAAACACAGATACGCAGTATTTT.